Listed below are T cell receptor beta chains from one sample, sequenced in a study of early T cells in non-severe SARS-CoV-2 infection. TCRdb redid the calling of the 5' RACE reads with MiXCR, one entry per CDR3 protein. The sample shows tens of thousands of distinct CDR3 sequences, 6.2% of them seen only once. Material: whole blood. These TCRs come from an adult who was a healthcare worker with PCR-confirmed SARS-CoV-2 infection or an uninfected control (not recorded which). Both conserved end residues are part of each CDR3. The order of the fields is clone size, D gene, V gene, J gene, CDR3 protein, CDR3 DNA. D genes are given only for firm matches. Some rows have no size entry. The others give once, few or many, or a class for an expanded clone.

clone_size: NA
d_call: NA
v_call: TRBV19
j_call: TRBJ1-2
cdr3_aa: CASAAPGAEGYTF
cdr3_nt: TGTGCCAGTGCCGCCCCGGGGGCTGAAGGCTACACCTTC

clone_size: many
d_call: TRBD1
v_call: TRBV15
j_call: TRBJ2-2
cdr3_aa: CATSRENPGGAGGELFF
cdr3_nt: TGTGCCACCAGCAGAGAAAACCCAGGGGGTGCCGGCGGGGAGCTGTTTTTT

clone_size: NA
d_call: NA
v_call: TRBV2
j_call: TRBJ2-7
cdr3_aa: CASSEEERSTYEQYF
cdr3_nt: TGTGCCAGCAGTGAAGAGGAACGCTCTACCTACGAGCAGTACTTC

clone_size: NA
d_call: NA
v_call: TRBV5-4
j_call: TRBJ1-6
cdr3_aa: CASSFPGRKNSPLHF
cdr3_nt: TGTGCCAGCAGCTTCCCGGGACGGAAAAATTCACCCCTCCACTTT

clone_size: many
d_call: NA
v_call: TRBV12-3/TRBV12-4
j_call: TRBJ1-5
cdr3_aa: CASSQGGSSNQPQHF
cdr3_nt: TGTGCCAGCAGTCAGGGAGGGAGTAGCAATCAGCCCCAGCATTTT

clone_size: many
d_call: NA
v_call: TRBV29-1
j_call: TRBJ2-1
cdr3_aa: CSVPGEYEQFF
cdr3_nt: TGCAGCGTACCGGGGGAGTATGAGCAGTTCTTC

clone_size: many
d_call: NA
v_call: TRBV12-3/TRBV12-4
j_call: TRBJ1-1
cdr3_aa: CASSLGYGTEAFF
cdr3_nt: TGTGCCAGCAGTTTAGGTTATGGTACTGAAGCTTTCTTT

clone_size: few
d_call: TRBD1
v_call: TRBV19
j_call: TRBJ1-2
cdr3_aa: CASSPPGDRANYGYTF
cdr3_nt: TGTGCCAGTAGTCCTCCGGGGGACAGGGCTAACTATGGCTACACCTTC

clone_size: few
d_call: NA
v_call: TRBV12-3/TRBV12-4
j_call: TRBJ1-4
cdr3_aa: CASSPGGVRNEKLFF
cdr3_nt: TGTGCCAGCAGTCCCGGGGGGGTTCGTAATGAAAAACTGTTTTTT

clone_size: NA
d_call: NA
v_call: TRBV6-1
j_call: TRBJ1-5
cdr3_aa: CASNINTGFNQPQHF
cdr3_nt: TGTGCCAGCAATATTAATACAGGGTTCAATCAGCCCCAGCATTTT

clone_size: many
d_call: NA
v_call: TRBV24-1
j_call: TRBJ2-1
cdr3_aa: CATSGAPDGDEQFF
cdr3_nt: TGTGCCACCAGTGGGGCCCCCGATGGCGATGAGCAGTTCTTC

clone_size: few
d_call: NA
v_call: TRBV30
j_call: TRBJ1-1
cdr3_aa: CAWRGTSTEAFF
cdr3_nt: TGTGCCTGGAGAGGGACGAGCACTGAAGCTTTCTTT

clone_size: NA
d_call: NA
v_call: TRBV19
j_call: TRBJ1-4
cdr3_aa: CASSSGTATNEKLFF
cdr3_nt: TGTGCCAGTAGTTCGGGAACAGCAACTAATGAAAAACTGTTTTTT

clone_size: many
d_call: NA
v_call: TRBV19
j_call: TRBJ2-4
cdr3_aa: CASSIEGNIQYF
cdr3_nt: TGTGCCAGTAGTATAGAAGGCAACATTCAGTACTTC

clone_size: many
d_call: TRBD1
v_call: TRBV5-4
j_call: TRBJ2-2
cdr3_aa: CASRPGQGITGELFF
cdr3_nt: TGTGCCAGCAGGCCTGGACAGGGAATTACCGGGGAGCTGTTTTTT

clone_size: NA
d_call: TRBD2
v_call: TRBV4-1
j_call: TRBJ2-5
cdr3_aa: CASSQVVASGGKTQYF
cdr3_nt: TGCGCCAGCAGCCAAGTCGTGGCTAGCGGGGGAAAGACCCAGTACTTC

clone_size: many
d_call: TRBD1
v_call: TRBV20-1
j_call: TRBJ2-4
cdr3_aa: CSASPGPGRGLKNIQYF
cdr3_nt: TGCAGTGCTAGTCCCGGGCCGGGCAGGGGGCTCAAAAACATTCAGTACTTC

clone_size: NA
d_call: NA
v_call: TRBV7-9
j_call: TRBJ2-3
cdr3_aa: CASSPSAGTTQYF
cdr3_nt: TGTGCCAGCAGTCCCTCAGCCGGGACTACGCAGTATTTT

clone_size: many
d_call: TRBD2
v_call: TRBV6-6
j_call: TRBJ2-3
cdr3_aa: CASSPARTSGILSTDTQYF
cdr3_nt: TGTGCCAGCAGTCCAGCCCGGACTAGCGGCATACTTAGCACAGATACGCAGTATTTT

clone_size: many
d_call: NA
v_call: TRBV9
j_call: TRBJ1-1
cdr3_aa: CASSVDGVNTEAFF
cdr3_nt: TGTGCCAGCAGCGTAGATGGAGTGAACACTGAAGCTTTCTTT

clone_size: few
d_call: TRBD2
v_call: TRBV7-2
j_call: TRBJ2-5
cdr3_aa: CASSLGLAGGQETQYF
cdr3_nt: TGTGCCAGCAGCTTAGGACTAGCGGGGGGGCAAGAGACCCAGTACTTC

clone_size: NA
d_call: NA
v_call: TRBV12-3/TRBV12-4
j_call: TRBJ2-7
cdr3_aa: CASSFTHGSSYEQYF
cdr3_nt: TGTGCCAGCAGTTTCACCCACGGGTCCTCCTACGAGCAGTACTTC

clone_size: many
d_call: NA
v_call: TRBV5-5
j_call: TRBJ1-4
cdr3_aa: CASSPDRATNEKLFF
cdr3_nt: TGTGCCAGCAGCCCGGACAGAGCAACTAATGAAAAACTGTTTTTT

clone_size: many
d_call: NA
v_call: TRBV14
j_call: TRBJ1-1
cdr3_aa: CASRQNTEAFF
cdr3_nt: TGTGCCAGCAGACAGAACACTGAAGCTTTCTTT

clone_size: many
d_call: NA
v_call: TRBV18
j_call: TRBJ1-1
cdr3_aa: CASSPPPSMNTEAFF
cdr3_nt: TGTGCCAGCTCTCCCCCACCCTCTATGAACACTGAAGCTTTCTTT

clone_size: many
d_call: NA
v_call: TRBV6-2/TRBV6-3
j_call: TRBJ1-1
cdr3_aa: CASSSPGRSVAFF
cdr3_nt: TGTGCCAGCAGTTCACCCGGAAGGTCAGTGGCTTTCTTT